This T cell receptor (beta chain) derives from a study of T cells in Graves' hyperthyroidism and ophthalmopathy (dated by TCRdb to between 2018 and 2021). Study-level background: Peripheral blood was sampled at the time of initial diagnosis, prior to any treatment. To identify TCR V-J signatures that set the groups apart, the researchers used a discovery cohort of 100 patients, made up of about 44 with Graves' ophthalmopathy and 57 with stable Graves' hyperthyroidism. Whether ophthalmopathy could be predicted prospectively was tested in an independent validation cohort made up of about 20 hyperthyroidism patients plus 17 patients who later progressed to ophthalmopathy. The approximately 98 discovery patients were randomly divided into training and test sets at a 7:3 ratio. Thyroid tissue and blood T-cell repertoires from several Graves' hyperthyroidism patients were also compared in the study. After sampling, hyperthyroidism patients received methimazole starting at 30 mg daily, and ophthalmopathy patients received high-dose intravenous methylprednisolone. The paper describes TCR Vbeta CDR3 sequencing of 140 or so peripheral blood samples, made up of about 40 ophthalmopathy patients, approximately 73 hyperthyroidism patients and some 17 progressor patients.

A patient counted as having stable Graves' hyperthyroidism if no progression to ophthalmopathy occurred over 18 months of follow-up. Hyperthyroidism patients were newly diagnosed, had a disease duration of under 2 months, and were aged 18 to 65 years. Exclusion was applied to patients with uncontrolled infections, other autoimmune diseases, pregnancy or lactation. Diagnoses were based on clinical symptoms, serum thyroxine and TRAb, thyroid ultrasound and orbital computed tomography. Ficoll-Paque density gradient centrifugation was used to isolate PBMCs from approximately 10 ml of fresh peripheral blood. Total RNA was extracted with Trizol reagent, and quality was checked on an Agilent 2100 Bioanalyzer. The investigation overall reported the following: No statistical method was used to set the sample size in advance, and investigators knew the group allocation. A 13 V-J signature model separated ophthalmopathy from stable hyperthyroidism, with nearly 90% sensitivity and 81% to 82% specificity in cross-validation and 80%/75% in testing. Most expanded thyroid clonotypes (frequency above 0.001) were also found in blood, which suggests that blood repertoires may mirror thyroid immune responses. During validation, the model predicted progression to ophthalmopathy a median of about 6.5 months ahead of onset, with roughly 65% sensitivity and 72% to 80% specificity.

The TCR beta CDR3 regions were amplified from RNA transcripts. For the first round of RT-PCR on the TCR CDR3, the HTBI primer set was used together with the Qiagen OneStep RT-PCR kit. Libraries were constructed in a second round of multiplex PCR, after which size selection and purification were performed. The libraries were sequenced on an Illumina HiSeq2000 using paired-end 100 bp reads. Per the source publication's procedure: SOAPnuke was used to process the raw data, throwing out any read that contained adapters or uncalled bases, had a mean Phred below 15, or lacked an exact constant-primer or identifier match. COPE v1.2.5 was used to merge high-quality paired reads, and clonotypes were defined as unique nucleotide sequences. MiTCR v1.1 was used to align the clonotypes against IMGT TRBV, TRBD and TRBJ reference segments. Analysis was restricted to V-J combinations with a frequency above 0.0001, which covered approximately 99% of repertoires. A TCS score was defined as the ratio between F50 (clonal expansion) and ExV (chaos), using BLOSUM62-based TCRdist between CDR3 peptides within each V-J. Welch's t-statistics and random forest reduced some 510 V-J features to 13, which were used in a naive Bayes classifier (R e1071). TCRdb trimmed the raw reads at Q25, called clones with MiXCR and kept productive beta chains. For every CDR3 protein sequence, its rows merge into one entry that carries the most common genes and DNA. TCRdb, not the authors, supplied the V and J calls. Recorded for this sample are under 650,000 distinct CDR3 sequences; around 16% of them occurred a single time. 3.8% of the sample comes from the top ten.

This clonotype was detected many times. What this receptor recognizes is not known. Base-call qualities are not available, and no considerably larger clone is one nucleotide away. V sheds 6 bases and J sheds 4 bases, leaving 13 bases between their ends. The CDR3, from cysteine to phenylalanine, totals 13 residues. Kept here is only the CDR3 DNA, which spans 39 bases and is read in frame from base 1. Sequences MNHEY (CDR1) and SMNVEV (CDR2) are obtained from the germline V gene (reference sequence). Sequenced sample: blood. The receptor comes from a woman between 25 and 40 years old with Graves' hyperthyroidism. This sequence uses TRBV27 and TRBJ2-7; the D gene is perhaps TRBD1, on 6 matching bases. The CDR3 region has the sequence CASRWTAEYEQYF. DNA sequence: TGTGCCAGCAGGTGGACAGCCGAATACGAGCAGTACTTC.